One sample yielded the 13 T cell receptor beta chains listed below, sequenced in a study of T-cell memory formation after mild COVID-19. From the 5' RACE reads, TCRdb called clonotypes with MiXCR, one entry per CDR3 protein. The profile shows more than 120,000 distinct CDR3 sequences, roughly 6.3% of them singletons. The specimen was PBMCs or a T cell subset sorted from them (not recorded which). These receptors originate from an adult woman who had mild COVID-19 (a few samples of this study predate the infection). Cell type and time point are not known.

V gene TRBV9 combines with J gene TRBJ1-3; the D gene is possibly TRBD1 (6 bases). The V and J ends lost 4 bases and 3 bases respectively, with 14 bases between them. CDR3 length: 15 residues. CDR1 and CDR2 from the germline V gene are SGDLS and YYNGEE. The CDR3 spells CASSIQGLFGNTIYF. The CDR3 bases are TGTGCCAGCAGCATTCAGGGGCTTTTTGGAAACACCATATATTTT.

This clonotype was seen at least ten times. V gene TRBV6-5 combines with J gene TRBJ2-5, with D unresolved. V shed 7 bases and J shed 5 bases, with 23 bases lying between them. Germline CDR1 MNHEY, CDR2 SVGAGI. The CDR3 contains 16 residues. CDR3 sequence: CASKPRRITPRETQYF. The CDR3 nucleotides read TGTGCCAGCAAGCCCCGTAGGATAACCCCTCGGGAGACCCAGTACTTC.

This clonotype was found many times. The chain links TRBV6-5 to TRBJ1-5; D is undetermined. The CDR3 contains 15 residues. Germline assignment: CDR1 MNHEY and CDR2 SVGAGI. The V gene lost 5 bases and the J gene lost 2 bases, with 13 bases spanning the gap. The CDR3 DNA is TGTGCCAGCAGTAGACTAGGGATGGGCAATCAGCCCCAGCATTTT. Residues: CASSRLGMGNQPQHF.

Many counts were recorded for this clonotype. This rearrangement joins TRBV12-3 or TRBV12-4 to TRBJ1-1; the D gene is possibly TRBD1 (6 bases). V shed 5 bases and J shed 1 base, with 14 bases lying between them. The CDR3 runs 15 residues. CDR3: CASSKDSVQNTEAFF. In DNA form, the CDR3 reads TGTGCCAGCAGTAAGGACAGCGTTCAGAACACTGAAGCTTTCTTT.

This clonotype was detected ten times or more. The chain couples TRBV20-1 to TRBJ2-1, with 9 bases that match TRBD2. CDR3 length: 15 amino acids. The V and J ends lost 3 bases and 0 bases, in that order; junction bases with no gene match: 3. Germline CDR1 DFQATT, CDR2 SNEGSKA (reference sequence). As DNA, the CDR3 is TGCAGTGCTAGGGGTAGCGGGAGCTCCTACAATGAGCAGTTCTTC. This codes for CSARGSGSSYNEQFF.

This clonotype was detected many times. The J gene is TRBJ2-2, the V gene TRBV7-2; D is undetermined. In germline, CDR1 is SGHTA, CDR2 FQGNSA. V was trimmed by 1 base and J by 6 bases, leaving 15 bases between them. The CDR3 extends over 16 amino acids. The CDR3 region is CASSLGALGGAGELFF. CDR3 bases: TGTGCCAGCAGCTTAGGCGCCCTGGGTGGGGCCGGGGAGCTGTTTTTT.

This chain joins TRBV12-3 or TRBV12-4 and TRBJ2-1; possible D gene TRBD1, 7 bases. The CDR3 runs to 17 residues. V dropped 5 bases and J dropped 0 bases, with 17 bases sitting between them. The CDR3 DNA reads TGTGCCAGCAGTCCAGGGCAGGGGGGATTCTCCTACAATGAGCAGTTCTTC. Amino acid sequence: CASSPGQGGFSYNEQFF.

The chain has TRBV18 and TRBJ2-3; possible D gene TRBD2, 6 bases. The CDR3 runs to 17 residues. The V gene's germline CDR1 is KGHSH and CDR2 LQKENI. Trimming pared 4 bases from V and 2 bases from J, leaving 19 bases between. This CDR3 reads CASSRRDPGGLTDTQYF. Here the CDR3 DNA reads TGTGCCAGCTCACGGCGGGATCCCGGAGGCCTCACAGATACGCAGTATTTT.

This clonotype was counted a few times. The junction departs from germline at one end; a sequencing error may be responsible. The genes are TRBV3-1 and TRBJ2-3; tentatively, D is TRBD2 (7 bases). The CDR3 is made up of 15 amino acids. Per the germline V gene, CDR1 is LGHDT and CDR2 is YNNKEL (reference sequence). In nucleotides, the CDR3 is TGTGCCAGCACCCAAGGGGGGGCGGGCACAGATACGCAGTATTTT. The encoded protein is CASTQGGAGTDTQYF.

CDR3 nucleotides: TGTGCCAGCAGCCTCACTAGCGGGGGGGCCGATATGGATACGCAGTATTTT. Translated, it gives CASSLTSGGADMDTQYF. V usage is TRBV3-1 and J usage is TRBJ2-3; 13 bases fit TRBD2. V dropped 4 bases and J dropped 6; count of bases not matched to a gene: 10. Germline V gene lookup returns CDR1 LGHDT and CDR2 YNNKEL (reference sequence). The CDR3 loop spans 17 amino acids.

This clonotype was recorded a few times. This sequence joins TRBV4-1 and TRBJ2-1, with no clear D. V was trimmed by 0 bases and J by 7 bases, leaving 13 bases between them. The CDR3 totals 15 residues. The germline V gene has CDR1 MGHRA and CDR2 YSYEKL. In DNA, the CDR3 is TGCGCCAGCAGCCAAGAACCCGGGCCTCCGAATGAGCAGTTCTTC. It codes for CASSQEPGPPNEQFF.

The rearrangement uses TRBV7-2 and TRBJ2-7, with D tentatively TRBD1 (5 bases). This CDR3 region has 15 residues. V lost 2 bases to trimming and J lost 7 bases, with 18 bases between them. The germline V gene encodes CDR1 SGHTA and CDR2 FQGNSA. DNA of the CDR3: TGTGCCAGCAGCTTAAGGATAGGTCCCTCAGGGGAGCAGTACTTC. Translated, it gives CASSLRIGPSGEQYF. Together with reference TRBV7-2 and TRBJ2-7, the CDR3 gives the full variable domain: GAGVSQSPSNKVTEKGKDVELRCDPISGHTALYWYRQSLGQGLEFLIYFQGNSAPDKSGLPSDRFSAERTGGSVSTLTIQRTQQEDSAVYLCASSLRIGPSGEQYFGPGTRLTVT.

This clonotype has just a few counts. The chain combines TRBV5-1 with TRBJ2-7; D is possibly TRBD2 (5 bases). The CDR3 runs 13 residues. V lost 4 bases and J lost 2, with 10 bases in between. Germline-derived CDR1 and CDR2 are SGHRS and YFSETQ. CDR3 nucleotides: TGCGCCAGCAGCCCGGCGGGCACCTACGAGCAGTACTTC. Translating gives CASSPAGTYEQYF.